Reported below is one T cell receptor (beta chain). RNA, once extracted, was reverse transcribed into cDNA for use as the sequencing template. Measured with immunoSEQ multiplex PCR; TCRdb has only the in-frame clones, and not every one. The table lists roughly 130,000 clones, approximately 58% of them singletons. This CDR3 has 16 residues. Deletions cut 1 base from V and 0 bases from J, with 9 bases between. CDR1 SEHNR and CDR2 FQNEAQ come from the germline V gene (reference sequence). Specimens obtained from alopecia areata patients comprised lesional scalp punch biopsies and peripheral blood. The sample originates from a study of CD8+ T cells in alopecia areata. Turning to the study itself: Treated patients took oral tofacitinib at 5 to 10 mg twice daily.

The sample was CD4+ T cells sorted from blood, taken at week 0. The sequence derives from a human donor with alopecia areata. The chain uses TRBV7-9 and TRBJ2-2, with D perhaps matching TRBD2 (5 bases). CDR3 DNA: TGTGCCAGCAGCTTAGGGGGAGACACGAACACCGGGGAGCTGTTTTTT. Translated, it gives CASSLGGDTNTGELFF.